Shown below are 17 T cell receptor beta chains from a single sample sequenced in a study of cytotoxic CD8 clonotypes in ibrutinib-treated CLL. Sequenced by immunoSEQ multiplex PCR; TCRdb stores in-frame clones only, minus some. The sample includes fewer than 400,000 clones, about 61% seen only once; the top ten take 6.3%. The specimen comprised PBMCs, sampled after 36 months of ibrutinib treatment. The receptors originated from a human donor with chronic lymphocytic leukemia.

This clone was counted between two and nine times. This chain uses TRBV13 with TRBJ2-7, with 10 bases fitting TRBD1. The V segment lost 5 bases and the J segment 2 bases; nucleotides outside the gene matches: 6. Looked up from germline, CDR1 is PRHDT and CDR2 is FYEKMQ (reference sequence). The CDR3 has 15 amino acids. The CDR3 DNA reads TGTGCCAGCAGCCAGGGGACAGGGGAGACCTACGAGCAGTACTTC. Amino acids: CASSQGTGETYEQYF.

This chain uses TRBV4-1 with TRBJ2-3, with 7 positions matching TRBD2. CDR1 and CDR2 from the germline V gene are MGHRA and YSYEKL. V shed 2 bases and J 4 bases; nucleotides not matched to a gene: 3. The CDR3 has 14 amino acids. The CDR3 sequence is CASSQRLAPDTQYF. CDR3 nucleotide sequence: TGCGCCAGCAGCCAAAGACTAGCTCCAGATACGCAGTATTTT.

The chain employs TRBV2 and TRBJ2-7; D not certain. This CDR3 has 14 residues. Deletions cut 4 bases from V and 1 base from J, with 11 bases between. Germline V gene data show CDR1 as SNHLY and CDR2 as FYNNEI. This CDR3 reads CASSARTGSYEQYF. The CDR3 DNA follows: TGTGCCAGCAGTGCCCGGACCGGGTCCTACGAGCAGTACTTC. Based on the CDR3 plus reference TRBV2 and TRBJ2-7, the full variable domain is EPEVTQTPSHQVTQMGQEVILRCVPISNHLYFYWYRQILGQKVEFLVSFYNNEISEKSEIFDDQFSVERPDGSNFTLKIRSTKLEDSAMYFCASSARTGSYEQYFGPGTRLTVT.

The chain recombines TRBV5-4 with TRBJ2-1; possible D gene TRBD2, 6 bases. V gave up 4 bases and J gave up 14 bases, with 16 bases separating them. The CDR3 consists of 12 residues. The germline V gene encodes CDR1 SGHNT and CDR2 YYREEE (reference sequence). CDR3 loop: CASSPTTGSKFF. The CDR3 DNA follows: TGTGCCAGCAGCCCGACAACCGGGAGCAAGTTCTTC. Complete variable domain (other parts from reference TRBV5-4 and TRBJ2-1): ETGVTQSPTHLIKTRGQQVTLRCSSQSGHNTVSWYQQALGQGPQFIFQYYREEENGRGNFPPRFSGLQFPNYSSELNVNALELDDSALYLCASSPTTGSKFFGPGTRLTVL.

The CDR3 DNA sequence: TGTGCCAGTAGACCTAGCGGGGAAGAGACCCAGTACTTC. Amino acids: CASRPSGEETQYF. V gene TRBV19 combines with J gene TRBJ2-5; TRBD2 matches at 9 bases. V lost 6 bases, J lost 3 bases, and 2 bases stayed unmatched. The CDR3 runs 13 residues. Germline CDR1 LNHDA, CDR2 SQIVND (reference sequence).

V usage is TRBV2 and J usage is TRBJ1-6; the match to TRBD1 covers 12 bases. Trimming took 6 bases from V and 1 from J; bases not matched to a gene: 7. The CDR3 has 18 residues. Germline V lookup: CDR1 SNHLY, CDR2 FYNNEI. CDR3 coding DNA: TGTGCCAGCAGGGTGGGACAGGGGGCTGGGTCCTATAATTCACCCCTCCACTTT. It specifies CASRVGQGAGSYNSPLHF.

This clone was seen only once. The chain employs TRBV28 and TRBJ2-7; no clear D. Germline V gene lookup returns CDR1 MDHEN and CDR2 SYDVKM. CDR3 size: 12 residues. The V gene lost 5 bases and the J gene lost 4 bases, with 9 bases spanning the gap. Here the CDR3 reads CASSTRGYEQYF. CDR3 DNA sequence: TGTGCCAGCAGTACCCGTGGGTACGAGCAGTACTTC. Complete variable domain (other parts from reference TRBV28 and TRBJ2-7): DVKVTQSSRYLVKRTGEKVFLECVQDMDHENMFWYRQDPGLGLRLIYFSYDVKMKEKGDIPEGYSVSREKKERFSLILESASTNQTSMYLCASSTRGYEQYFGPGTRLTVT.

The J gene is TRBJ2-7, the V gene TRBV7-8; 9 bases agree with TRBD2. In germline, CDR1 is SGHVS, CDR2 FQNEAQ. Trimming cost V 6 bases and J 0 bases; bases outside gene matches: 6. This CDR3 is 15 amino acids long. The CDR3 DNA sequence: TGTGCCAGCAGGATCAGCGGGAGGCCCTCCTACGAGCAGTACTTC. Protein: CASRISGRPSYEQYF. Full variable domain (outside the CDR3, taken from reference TRBV7-8 and TRBJ2-7): GAGVSQSPRYKVAKRGQDVALRCDPISGHVSLFWYQQALGQGPEFLTYFQNEAQLDKSGLPSDRFFAERPEGSVSTLKIQRTQQEDSAVYLCASRISGRPSYEQYFGPGTRLTVT.

The chain links TRBV29-1 to TRBJ1-1, with D uncertain. Trimming removed 3 bases from V and 3 bases from J, with 8 bases in between. The CDR3 sequence is 12 residues long. The germline gives CDR1 SQVTM, CDR2 ANQGSEA. The CDR3 region has the DNA TGCAGCGTTGATTGGGGAGACACTGAAGCTTTCTTT. It specifies CSVDWGDTEAFF.

The chain employs TRBV7-9 and TRBJ2-1; no definite D call. This CDR3 is built from 16 residues. V lost 1 base and J lost 1, with 11 bases in between. Per the germline V gene, CDR1 is SEHNR and CDR2 is FQNEAQ (reference sequence). CDR3 in amino acids: CASSLGHIGSYNEQFF. DNA for the CDR3: TGTGCCAGCAGCTTAGGGCACATAGGATCCTACAATGAGCAGTTCTTC.

This clone was seen only a few times. This sequence joins TRBV7-9 and TRBJ1-4; TRBD1 aligns across 9 bases. Germline CDR1 reads SEHNR; CDR2 reads FQNEAQ (reference sequence). J gave up 2 bases and V 5 bases, and 6 bases lay outside the gene matches. This CDR3 contains 16 residues. The CDR3 bases are TGTGCCAGCAGCCCCGACAGGGGGGTGACTAATGAAAAACTGTTTTTT. It yields the protein CASSPDRGVTNEKLFF.

This sequence joins TRBV5-1 and TRBJ2-7; weak D call: TRBD2 (6 bases). CDR1 is SGHRS and CDR2 is YFSETQ in the germline V gene. This CDR3 has 15 residues. The germline V and J ends were trimmed by 0 bases and 4 bases, with 14 bases remaining between them. As DNA, the CDR3 is TGCGCCAGCAGCTTGGATTGGGGAGGAGGATACGAGCAGTACTTC. This codes for CASSLDWGGGYEQYF.

This chain connects TRBV6-4 to TRBJ1-1, with D perhaps TRBD1 (6 bases). The V gene's germline CDR1 is MRHNA and CDR2 SNTAGT. The V and J ends lost 8 bases and 0 bases respectively, with 13 bases between them. The CDR3 runs to 14 residues. CDR3 sequence: CASCRTELNTEAFF. As DNA, the CDR3 is TGTGCCAGCTGTAGGACAGAATTGAACACTGAAGCTTTCTTT.

The gene calls are TRBV20-1 and TRBJ2-7; D unresolved. Trimming removed 6 bases from V and 6 bases from J, with 6 bases in between. Per the germline V gene, CDR1 is DFQATT and CDR2 is SNEGSKA (reference sequence). The CDR3 has 9 amino acids. CDR3 sequence: CSATPEQYF. The CDR3 DNA reads as TGCAGTGCCACCCCCGAGCAGTACTTC.

V and J are TRBV2 and TRBJ2-5; either TRBD1 or TRBD2 may fit D (5 bases each). Trimming shortened V by 7 bases and J by 0 bases, and 12 bases separated the two germline ends. The CDR3 is 14 residues long. Germline CDR1 SNHLY, CDR2 FYNNEI. The CDR3 DNA follows: TGTGCCAGCACGTCGGGGCTGTACCAAGAGACCCAGTACTTC. Encoded protein: CASTSGLYQETQYF. The entire variable domain, with the rest obtained from reference TRBV2 and TRBJ2-5, is as follows: EPEVTQTPSHQVTQMGQEVILRCVPISNHLYFYWYRQILGQKVEFLVSFYNNEISEKSEIFDDQFSVERPDGSNFTLKIRSTKLEDSAMYFCASTSGLYQETQYFGPGTRLLVL.

The J gene is TRBJ2-1, the V gene TRBV9; D remains ambiguous. The CDR3 loop spans 12 amino acids. The V gene's germline CDR1 is SGDLS and CDR2 YYNGEE. With 3 bases removed from V and 10 bases from J, the gap between germline ends came to 11 bases. CDR3 sequence (DNA): TGTGCCAGCAGCGGTACCCGGGCCGAGCAGTTCTTC. Translation: CASSGTRAEQFF.

This chain uses TRBV27 with TRBJ2-5; TRBD2 is a possible D gene (7 bases). The CDR3 is made up of 14 amino acids. Trimming cost V 5 bases and J 4 bases, with 14 bases left between them. Germline V lookup: CDR1 MNHEY, CDR2 SMNVEV (reference sequence). DNA for the CDR3: TGTGCCAGCAGTATCATTAGGGGGGGAGAGACCCAGTACTTC. It translates to CASSIIRGGETQYF.